The present T cell receptor beta chain was sequenced within a study of blood T cells in healthy people across ages. It was with a sample-barcoded 5' primer and a J-beta primer mix that a second PCR of roughly 7 to 12 cycles was run. The authors tagged each cDNA molecule using a template-switch adaptor with 12 random nucleotides. TCRdb re-called the 5' RACE reads through MiXCR, storing one row per CDR3 protein. The data contain 850,000 to 1,100,000 distinct CDR3 sequences, roughly two fifths of them singletons. The study's findings and limits: It was found that TCR beta diversity correlated strongly with the percentage of naive T cells. Expanded clonotype shifts may have been confounded, as the donors had an unknown CMV status.

The authors extracted at least 5 micrograms of total RNA per sample. The CDR3 length is 15 residues. The germline gives CDR1 DFQATT, CDR2 SNEGSKA (reference sequence). The V gene end was trimmed by 6 bases and the J gene end by 5 bases; junction bases not matched to a gene: 12. This clonotype occurred a few times. Its specificity is not known. This receptor was taken from a man between 18 and 35 years old in good health. The sample was blood. The rearrangement uses TRBV20-1 and TRBJ2-3, with 9 bases that match TRBD1. This CDR3 is CSASPTGGFQDTQYF. The CDR3 DNA sequence: TGCAGTGCAAGCCCGACAGGGGGGTTCCAAGATACGCAGTATTTT.